The entry that follows covers one TCR beta chain sequence. Its antigen is undetermined. Second doses that came at about 4 or about 12 weeks were put together. The sample originates from a study of T cell responses to AZD1222 COVID-19 vaccine. Study results and caveats: Repertoires were sampled only after the peak T cell response. Of the AZD1222 recipients, only 5 to 7 were seropositive at baseline. Across spike, vaccine-associated CD4 TCRs were found, dominant at 160-218 and 743-854.

Sequenced by immunoSEQ multiplex PCR; TCRdb stores in-frame clones only, minus some. The data contain under 120,000 clones, about 90% of them singletons. The CDR3 loop spans 15 amino acids. The germline V gene encodes CDR1 LNHDA and CDR2 SQIVND (reference sequence). V shed 5 bases and J 7 bases; nucleotides not matched to a gene: 9. The sample here was peripheral blood, taken 28 days after the second AZD1222 dose. This chain joins TRBV19 and TRBJ2-2; 8 nucleotides align to TRBD2. The receptor's source is an adult who received the AZD1222 COVID-19 vaccine. As DNA, the CDR3 is TGTGCCAGTAGTCTCAGGCGGGAGGTTATCGGGGAGCTGTTTTTT. Translated, it gives CASSLRREVIGELFF.